These 25 T cell receptor beta chains were sequenced from one sample in a study of cytomegalovirus exposure and HLA in healthy donors. 60 Vbeta and 13 Jbeta primers were used in PCR. Data came from immunoSEQ multiplex PCR; TCRdb stores just in-frame clones and leaves some out. The sample shows approximately 110,000 clones, around 78% of them seen only once. Sequences were obtained from PBMCs. These receptors all come from a male donor in good health and CMV-seronegative.

The chain joins TRBV5-5 to TRBJ2-7, with 16 bases lining up with TRBD2. V gave up 3 bases and J gave up 7 bases; unmatched junction bases: 4. The CDR3 is made up of 15 amino acids. In germline, CDR1 is SGHKS, CDR2 YYEKEE (reference sequence). CDR3 residues: CASSWGLAGGQEQYF. CDR3 nucleotides: TGTGCCAGCAGCTGGGGACTAGCGGGAGGGCAGGAGCAGTACTTC.

The rearrangement links TRBV4-3 to TRBJ2-2, with TRBD2 as a possible D gene (6 bases). The CDR3 is made up of 17 amino acids. Germline V gives CDR1 LGHNA, CDR2 YSLEER. The V end was cut by 0 bases, the J end by 1 base, with 12 bases between. The chain's CDR3 is CASSQEGRGLNTGELFF. CDR3 nucleotides: TGCGCCAGCAGCCAAGAAGGAAGGGGACTGAACACCGGGGAGCTGTTTTTT.

V usage is TRBV4-3 and J usage is TRBJ2-7; 7 bases fit TRBD2. CDR3 size: 16 residues. After removal of 0 bases from V and 3 bases from J, the junction contained 8 bases not matched to a gene. Germline CDR1 LGHNA, CDR2 YSLEER. CDR3 protein: CASSQDRAGDVYEQYF. CDR3 DNA sequence: TGCGCCAGCAGCCAAGATCGGGCGGGAGATGTCTACGAGCAGTACTTC.

The gene calls are TRBV5-4 and TRBJ2-6; D may be TRBD1 (5 bases). Germline-derived CDR1 and CDR2 are SGHNT and YYREEE (reference sequence). This CDR3 region has 20 residues. V gave up 0 bases and J gave up 0 bases, with 19 bases separating them. The CDR3 sequence: CASSLGLLGRGASGANVLTF. The CDR3 DNA reads TGTGCCAGCAGCTTGGGGCTTTTGGGCCGTGGGGCCTCTGGGGCCAACGTCCTGACTTTC.

This clone was detected only once. V is TRBV9 and J is TRBJ1-3; D is undetermined. Germline V lookup: CDR1 SGDLS, CDR2 YYNGEE. The CDR3 is 16 residues long. V was pared by 4 bases and J by 0 bases, with 14 bases between. This CDR3 is CASSLGGWSSGNTIYF. The CDR3 DNA is TGTGCCAGCAGCCTAGGAGGTTGGAGCTCTGGAAACACCATATATTTT. Filled out from reference TRBV9 and TRBJ1-3, the complete variable domain reads DSGVTQTPKHLITATGQRVTLRCSPRSGDLSVYWYQQSLDQGLQFLIQYYNGEERAKGNILERFSAQQFPDLHSELNLSSLELGDSALYFCASSLGGWSSGNTIYFGEGSWLTVV.

The V call is TRBV9, the J call TRBJ2-2, with TRBD1 as a possible D gene (6 bases). V was trimmed by 3 bases and J by 0 bases, leaving 9 bases between them. CDR1 SGDLS and CDR2 YYNGEE come from the germline V gene. This CDR3 is built from 15 residues. CDR3 loop: CASSDRQANTGELFF. CDR3 nucleotide sequence: TGTGCCAGCAGCGATCGACAGGCGAACACCGGGGAGCTGTTTTTT. Drawing the rest from reference TRBV9 and TRBJ2-2, the complete variable domain is DSGVTQTPKHLITATGQRVTLRCSPRSGDLSVYWYQQSLDQGLQFLIQYYNGEERAKGNILERFSAQQFPDLHSELNLSSLELGDSALYFCASSDRQANTGELFFGEGSRLTVL.

The chain carries TRBV27 and TRBJ1-6; possibly TRBD1 for D (5 bases). Germline CDR1 and CDR2: MNHEY and SMNVEV (reference sequence). Trimming cost V 3 bases and J 8 bases, with 8 bases left between them. The CDR3 covers 13 residues. CDR3 loop: CASSFPGDSPLHF. CDR3 coding DNA: TGTGCCAGCAGTTTTCCGGGGGATTCACCCCTCCACTTT.

This chain connects TRBV27 to TRBJ2-3; 8 bases fit TRBD2. V trimming: 4 bases; J trimming: 1 base; junction bases outside the gene matches: 7. CDR3 length: 16 amino acids. The germline CDR1 and CDR2 sequences are MNHEY and SMNVEV (reference sequence). CDR3 DNA sequence: TGTGCCAGCAGTTCCGTACTAGCGGCACGCACAGATACGCAGTATTTT. Encoded protein: CASSSVLAARTDTQYF.

The V gene is TRBV19, the J gene TRBJ2-1; 14 bases fit TRBD2. Per the germline V gene, CDR1 is LNHDA and CDR2 is SQIVND (reference sequence). V dropped 10 bases and J dropped 0; count of bases not matched to a gene: 11. This CDR3 is built from 18 residues. This CDR3 is CATRKGTSGGSSYNEQFF. CDR3 nucleotides: TGTGCCACGAGAAAGGGGACTAGCGGGGGTAGCTCCTACAATGAGCAGTTCTTC.

This rearrangement joins TRBV10-3 to TRBJ2-7, with unresolved D. The germline gives CDR1 ENHRY, CDR2 SYGVKD. The CDR3 runs to 13 residues. The ends were cut back, 10 bases at V and 5 bases at J, with 18 bases in the middle. The CDR3 sequence: CATAGQNSDEQYF. DNA for the CDR3: TGTGCCACCGCAGGTCAGAATTCCGACGAGCAGTACTTC.

This clone was seen just once. The rearrangement links TRBV18 to TRBJ1-1; D perhaps matches TRBD1 (6 bases). The CDR3 loop spans 16 amino acids. The ends were cut back, 2 bases at V and 4 bases at J, with 17 bases in the middle. In germline, CDR1 is KGHSH, CDR2 LQKENI. CDR3 region: CASSPTRSGVGTEAFF. The CDR3 DNA sequence: TGTGCCAGCTCACCAACTCGTTCAGGGGTGGGCACTGAAGCTTTCTTT.

J is TRBJ2-7 and V is TRBV2; 7 bases agree with TRBD2. After removal of 9 bases from V and 2 bases from J, the junction contained 4 bases not matched to a gene. CDR1 is SNHLY and CDR2 is FYNNEI in the germline V gene. The CDR3 extends over 12 amino acids. CDR3 protein: CASKRDAYEQYF. Written as DNA, the CDR3 is TGTGCCAGTAAGCGGGATGCCTACGAGCAGTACTTC.

The chain uses TRBV19 and TRBJ1-3; D unresolved. This CDR3 region has 16 residues. Germline V gene sequence: CDR1 LNHDA, CDR2 SQIVND (reference sequence). V lost 5 bases and J lost 2, with 16 bases in between. CDR3: CASSGTAKQTGNTIYF. The CDR3 coding sequence is TGTGCCAGTAGTGGAACAGCCAAACAGACTGGAAACACCATATATTTT.

The chain is built from TRBV19 and TRBJ2-5, with 11 nucleotides matching TRBD2. Germline V CDR1 and CDR2: LNHDA, SQIVND (reference sequence). The CDR3 has 15 residues. The ends lost 6 bases at V and 3 bases at J; junction bases unmatched: 6. The CDR3 nucleotides read TGTGCCAGTAGAAAGGGACTAGCGGTCGAAGAGACCCAGTACTTC. Protein product: CASRKGLAVEETQYF.

This chain uses TRBV10-3 with TRBJ2-5; D is undetermined. The J call is doubtful: the DNA matches TRBJ2-7 better. The CDR3 length is 12 residues. Germline V lookup: CDR1 ENHRY, CDR2 SYGVKD. The CDR3 nucleotides read TGTGCCATCAGTGACCCCAACTACGAGCAGTACTTC. As protein: CAISDPNYEQYF.

The chain joins TRBV9 to TRBJ2-1, with D maybe TRBD2 (5 bases). V gave up 0 bases and J gave up 4 bases, with 8 bases separating them. The CDR3 sequence is 14 residues long. Germline CDR1 reads SGDLS; CDR2 reads YYNGEE. In DNA, the CDR3 is TGTGCCAGCAGCGTAGGCGGGCCTTACAATGAGCAGTTCTTC. This encodes CASSVGGPYNEQFF.

This clone was counted only a few times. J is TRBJ2-1 and V is TRBV7-8, with 13 bases that match TRBD2. This CDR3 has 16 residues. J gave up 2 bases and V 5 bases, and 3 bases lay outside the gene matches. CDR1 and CDR2 (germline): SGHVS, FQNEAQ. CDR3 nucleotide sequence: TGTGCCAGCAGCCCTGGGACTAGCGGGACCTACAATGAGCAGTTCTTC. Translation gives CASSPGTSGTYNEQFF.

The J gene is TRBJ2-4, the V gene TRBV6-4, with D possibly being TRBD1 (5 bases). CDR1 and CDR2 (germline): MRHNA, SNTAGT. The V and J ends lost 7 bases and 8 bases respectively, with 15 bases between them. The CDR3 runs 13 residues. The CDR3, as DNA: TGTGCCAGCACCGGACATTTCAAGGACATTCAGTACTTC. Protein sequence: CASTGHFKDIQYF.

This sequence joins TRBV15 and TRBJ2-7; 9 bases are shared with TRBD1. V gave up 5 bases and J gave up 5 bases; unmatched junction bases: 13. Per germline, CDR1 LNHNV and CDR2 YYDKDF (reference sequence). CDR3 size: 16 residues. The CDR3 region is CATSQTPGQGRHEQYF. The CDR3 DNA follows: TGTGCCACCAGCCAGACACCGGGACAGGGTAGGCACGAGCAGTACTTC. Drawing the rest from reference TRBV15 and TRBJ2-7, the complete variable domain is DAMVIQNPRYQVTQFGKPVTLSCSQTLNHNVMYWYQQKSSQAPKLLFHYYDKDFNNEADTPDNFQSRRPNTSFCFLDIRSPGLGDTAMYLCATSQTPGQGRHEQYFGPGTRLTVT.

The genes are TRBV19 and TRBJ2-2; 11 bases map to TRBD2. V lost 5 bases and J lost 4; bases outside the gene matches: 6. This CDR3 has 16 residues. Germline values: CDR1 LNHDA, CDR2 SQIVND (reference sequence). The CDR3 DNA is TGTGCCAGTAGTGAACTAGCGGGAGAGGGCACCGGGGAGCTGTTTTTT. Encoded protein: CASSELAGEGTGELFF.

This clone turned up a few times. Since a much larger clone is just one base distant, this may be a read error. The sample contains more than one DNA sequence encoding this CDR3. V and J are TRBV5-6 and TRBJ1-2; a weak D match, TRBD1 (6 bases). CDR1 is SGHDT, CDR2 YYEEEE, per germline. The CDR3 has 13 amino acids. CDR3 sequence: CASSLGASDGYTF. The CDR3 nucleotides are TGCGCCAGCAGCTTGGGGGCTTCGGATGGCTACACCTTC.

This clone was recorded a few times. The chain has TRBV6-5 and TRBJ2-1, with TRBD2 matching over 12 bases. V lost 4 bases and J lost 10; bases outside the gene matches: 8. Germline V gene lookup returns CDR1 MNHEY and CDR2 SVGAGI. This CDR3 comprises 15 residues. In DNA form, the CDR3 reads TGTGCCAGCAGTTCCCAGACTAGCGGGAGCCAGGAGCAGTTCTTC. It encodes CASSSQTSGSQEQFF.

This clone was observed a handful of times. The rearrangement links TRBV27 to TRBJ2-1; D is perhaps TRBD2 (6 bases). V shed 8 bases and J shed 0 bases, with 11 bases lying between them. Germline CDR1 is MNHEY and CDR2 is SMNVEV (reference sequence). The CDR3 loop spans 14 amino acids. CDR3 in amino acids: CASGGRYSYNEQFF. As DNA, the CDR3 is TGTGCCAGCGGAGGGCGCTACTCCTACAATGAGCAGTTCTTC.

V gene TRBV5-1 combines with J gene TRBJ2-7, with TRBD2 as a possible D gene (6 bases). CDR3 size: 18 residues. The germline V gene has CDR1 SGHRS and CDR2 YFSETQ. V was pared by 0 bases and J by 7 bases, with 26 bases between. The CDR3 here is CASSLGIAGRTNFGEQYF. CDR3 coding DNA: TGCGCCAGCAGCTTGGGGATTGCGGGACGGACTAATTTTGGGGAGCAGTACTTC.

The chain uses TRBV19 and TRBJ2-5; possibly TRBD2 for D (5 bases). V was shortened by 6 bases and J by 1 base, with 21 bases between the two germline ends. In germline, CDR1 is LNHDA, CDR2 SQIVND (reference sequence). The CDR3 is 17 amino acids. CDR3 amino acids: CASSTGRWSGGQETQYF. The CDR3 bases are TGTGCCAGTAGCACCGGGCGATGGTCCGGAGGCCAAGAGACCCAGTACTTC. The variable domain in full, completed from reference TRBV19 and TRBJ2-5, reads DGGITQSPKYLFRKEGQNVTLSCEQNLNHDAMYWYRQDPGQGLRLIYYSQIVNDFQKGDIAEGYSVSREKKESFPLTVTSAQKNPTAFYLCASSTGRWSGGQETQYFGPGTRLLVL.